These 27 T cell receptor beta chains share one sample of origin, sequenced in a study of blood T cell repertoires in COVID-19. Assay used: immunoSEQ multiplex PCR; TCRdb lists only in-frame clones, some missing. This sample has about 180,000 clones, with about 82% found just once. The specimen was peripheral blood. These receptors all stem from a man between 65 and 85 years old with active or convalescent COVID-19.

The CDR3 loop reads CSAKTGDEQYF. The CDR3 bases are TGCAGTGCTAAAACAGGGGACGAGCAGTACTTC. V usage is TRBV20-1 and J usage is TRBJ2-7, with TRBD1 matching 7 bases. CDR1 and CDR2 from the germline V gene are DFQATT and SNEGSKA (reference sequence). Trimming at V came to 4 bases and at J to 5 bases, leaving 2 bases not matched to a gene. The CDR3 is 11 amino acids.

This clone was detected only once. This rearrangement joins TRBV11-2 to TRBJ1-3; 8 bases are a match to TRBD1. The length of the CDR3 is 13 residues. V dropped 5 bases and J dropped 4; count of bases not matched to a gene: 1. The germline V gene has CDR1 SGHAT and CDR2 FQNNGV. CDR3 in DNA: TGTGCCAGCAGCGGACAGGGCGGAAACACCATATATTTT. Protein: CASSGQGGNTIYF.

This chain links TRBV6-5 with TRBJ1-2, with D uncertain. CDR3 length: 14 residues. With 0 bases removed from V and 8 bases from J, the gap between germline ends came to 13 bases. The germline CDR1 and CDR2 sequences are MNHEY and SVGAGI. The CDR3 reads CASSYSVRGEGYTF. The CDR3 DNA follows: TGTGCCAGCAGTTACTCGGTGAGAGGAGAGGGCTACACCTTC.

CDR3 in DNA: TGTGCCAGCTCACCGGTGGCTAGCACAGATACGCAGTATTTT. This sequence encodes CASSPVASTDTQYF. The chain has TRBV18 and TRBJ2-3, with D unresolved. The CDR3 consists of 14 residues. Germline-derived CDR1 and CDR2 are KGHSH and LQKENI. Trimming removed 3 bases at V and 0 bases at J, with 7 bases between.

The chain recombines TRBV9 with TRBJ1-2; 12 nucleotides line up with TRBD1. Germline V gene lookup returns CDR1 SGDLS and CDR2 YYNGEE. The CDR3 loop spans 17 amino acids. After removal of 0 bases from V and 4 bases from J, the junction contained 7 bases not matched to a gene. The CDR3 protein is CASSVGPGTGGVYGYTF. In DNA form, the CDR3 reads TGTGCCAGCAGCGTAGGCCCCGGGACAGGGGGCGTCTATGGCTACACCTTC.

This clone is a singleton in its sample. DNA of the CDR3: TGCAGCGTCGCCTCAGGGGTAGATGGGAACACCATATATTTT. This translates into CSVASGVDGNTIYF. The gene calls are TRBV29-1 and TRBJ1-3; a weak D match, TRBD1 (6 bases). The CDR3 has 14 amino acids. From germline, CDR1 is SQVTM and CDR2 ANQGSEA. With 6 bases removed from V and 7 bases from J, the gap between germline ends came to 19 bases.

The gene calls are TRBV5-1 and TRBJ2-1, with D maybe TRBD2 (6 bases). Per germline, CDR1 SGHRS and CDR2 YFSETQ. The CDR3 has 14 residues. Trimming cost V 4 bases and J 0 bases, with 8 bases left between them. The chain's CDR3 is CASSIGGSYNEQFF. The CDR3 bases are TGCGCCAGCAGCATCGGGGGCTCCTACAATGAGCAGTTCTTC.

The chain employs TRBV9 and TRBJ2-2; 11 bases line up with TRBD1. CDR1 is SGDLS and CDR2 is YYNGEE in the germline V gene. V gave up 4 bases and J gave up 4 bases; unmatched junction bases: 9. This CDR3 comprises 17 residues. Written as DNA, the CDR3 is TGTGCCAGCAGCACGAGCGGACAGGGGGCGTTCACCGGGGAGCTGTTTTTT. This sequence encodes CASSTSGQGAFTGELFF.

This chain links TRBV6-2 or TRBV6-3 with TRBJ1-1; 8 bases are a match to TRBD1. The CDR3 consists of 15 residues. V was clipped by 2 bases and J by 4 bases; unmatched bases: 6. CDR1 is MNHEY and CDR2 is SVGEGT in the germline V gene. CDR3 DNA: TGTGCCAGCAGTTACGGGGGACAGGTGAGCACTGAAGCTTTCTTT. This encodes CASSYGGQVSTEAFF.

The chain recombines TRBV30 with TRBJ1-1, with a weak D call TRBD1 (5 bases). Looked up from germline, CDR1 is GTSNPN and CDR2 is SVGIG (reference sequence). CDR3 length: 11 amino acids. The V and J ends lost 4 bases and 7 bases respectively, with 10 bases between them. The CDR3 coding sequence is TGTGCCTGGATAGGTACAGGTGAAGCTTTCTTT. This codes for CAWIGTGEAFF.

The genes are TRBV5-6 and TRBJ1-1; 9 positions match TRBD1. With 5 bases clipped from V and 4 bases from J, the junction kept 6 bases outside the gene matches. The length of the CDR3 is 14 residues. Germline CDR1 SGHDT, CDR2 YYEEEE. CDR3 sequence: CASRRDRVGTEAFF. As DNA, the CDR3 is TGTGCCAGCAGACGGGACAGGGTTGGCACTGAAGCTTTCTTT. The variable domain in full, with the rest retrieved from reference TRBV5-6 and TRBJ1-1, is DAGVTQSPTHLIKTRGQQVTLRCSPKSGHDTVSWYQQALGQGPQFIFQYYEEEERQRGNFPDRFSGHQFPNYSSELNVNALLLGDSALYLCASRRDRVGTEAFFGQGTRLTVV.

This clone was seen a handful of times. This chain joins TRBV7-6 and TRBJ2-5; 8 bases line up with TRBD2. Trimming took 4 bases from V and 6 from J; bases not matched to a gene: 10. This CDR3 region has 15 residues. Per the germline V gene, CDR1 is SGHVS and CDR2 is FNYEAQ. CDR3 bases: TGTGCCAGCAGCTCACACTCCGGGACTAGTCAGACCCAGTACTTC. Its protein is CASSSHSGTSQTQYF. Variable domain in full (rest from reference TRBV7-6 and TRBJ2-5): GAGVSQSPRYKVTKRGQDVALRCDPISGHVSLYWYRQALGQGPEFLTYFNYEAQQDKSGLPNDRFSAERPEGSISTLTIQRTEQRDSAMYRCASSSHSGTSQTQYFGPGTRLLVL.

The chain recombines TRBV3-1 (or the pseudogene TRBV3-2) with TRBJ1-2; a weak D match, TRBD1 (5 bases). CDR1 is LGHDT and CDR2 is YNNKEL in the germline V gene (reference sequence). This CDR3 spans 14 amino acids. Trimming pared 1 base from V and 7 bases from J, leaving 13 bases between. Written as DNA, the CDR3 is TGTGCCAGCAGCCAAGTGGCAGGGCGGGGTGGCTACACCTTC. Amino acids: CASSQVAGRGGYTF.

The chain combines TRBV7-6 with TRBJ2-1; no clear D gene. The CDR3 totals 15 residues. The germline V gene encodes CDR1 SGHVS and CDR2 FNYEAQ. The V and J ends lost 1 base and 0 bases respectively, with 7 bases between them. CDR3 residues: CASSLDANSYNEQFF. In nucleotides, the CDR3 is TGTGCCAGCAGCTTAGACGCGAACTCCTACAATGAGCAGTTCTTC.

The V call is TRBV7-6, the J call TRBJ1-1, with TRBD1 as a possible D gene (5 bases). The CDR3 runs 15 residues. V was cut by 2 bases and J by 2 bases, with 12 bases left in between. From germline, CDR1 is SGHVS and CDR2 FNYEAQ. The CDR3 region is CASSLMGGANTEAFF. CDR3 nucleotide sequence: TGTGCCAGCAGCTTAATGGGTGGGGCCAACACTGAAGCTTTCTTT.

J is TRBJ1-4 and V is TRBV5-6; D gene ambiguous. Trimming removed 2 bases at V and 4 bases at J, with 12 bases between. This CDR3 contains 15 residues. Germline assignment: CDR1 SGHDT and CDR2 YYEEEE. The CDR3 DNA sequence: TGTGCCAGCAGCTTCCAGGATACCCTTAATGAAAAACTGTTTTTT. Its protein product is CASSFQDTLNEKLFF.

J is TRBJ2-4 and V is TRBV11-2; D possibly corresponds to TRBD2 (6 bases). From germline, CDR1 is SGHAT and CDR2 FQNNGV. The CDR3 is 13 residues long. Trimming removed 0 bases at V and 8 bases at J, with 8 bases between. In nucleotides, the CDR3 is TGTGCCAGCAGCTTAGAACCGGGGGACATTCAGTACTTC. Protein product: CASSLEPGDIQYF.

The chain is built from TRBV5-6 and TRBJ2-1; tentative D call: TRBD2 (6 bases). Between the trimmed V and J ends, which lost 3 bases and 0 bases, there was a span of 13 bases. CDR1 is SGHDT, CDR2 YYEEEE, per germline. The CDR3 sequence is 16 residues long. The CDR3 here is CASSWGTGSSYNEQFF. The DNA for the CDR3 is TGTGCCAGCAGCTGGGGGACTGGGAGCTCCTACAATGAGCAGTTCTTC.

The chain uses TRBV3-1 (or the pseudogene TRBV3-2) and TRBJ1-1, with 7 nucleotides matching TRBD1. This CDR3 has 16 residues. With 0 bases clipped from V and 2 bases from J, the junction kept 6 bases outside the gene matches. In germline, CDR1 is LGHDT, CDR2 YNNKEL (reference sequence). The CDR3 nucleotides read TGTGCCAGCAGCCAAGAGGCAGGGGGTTTCAACACTGAAGCTTTCTTT. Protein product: CASSQEAGGFNTEAFF.

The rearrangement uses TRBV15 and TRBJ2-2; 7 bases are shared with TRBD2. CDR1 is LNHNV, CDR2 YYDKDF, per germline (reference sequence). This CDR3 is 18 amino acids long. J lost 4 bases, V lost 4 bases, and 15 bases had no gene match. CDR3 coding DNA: TGTGCCACCAGCACCCATGGGGCTAGCGGCTTAGGCACCGGGGAGCTGTTTTTT. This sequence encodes CATSTHGASGLGTGELFF. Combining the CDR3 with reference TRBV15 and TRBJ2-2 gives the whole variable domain DAMVIQNPRYQVTQFGKPVTLSCSQTLNHNVMYWYQQKSSQAPKLLFHYYDKDFNNEADTPDNFQSRRPNTSFCFLDIRSPGLGDTAMYLCATSTHGASGLGTGELFFGEGSRLTVL.

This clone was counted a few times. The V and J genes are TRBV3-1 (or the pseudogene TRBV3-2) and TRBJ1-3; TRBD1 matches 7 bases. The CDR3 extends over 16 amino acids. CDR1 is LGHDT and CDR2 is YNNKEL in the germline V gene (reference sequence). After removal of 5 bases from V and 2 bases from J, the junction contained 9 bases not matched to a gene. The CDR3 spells CASSIWTGLAGNTIYF. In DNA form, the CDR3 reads TGTGCCAGCAGCATCTGGACAGGTTTAGCTGGAAACACCATATATTTT.

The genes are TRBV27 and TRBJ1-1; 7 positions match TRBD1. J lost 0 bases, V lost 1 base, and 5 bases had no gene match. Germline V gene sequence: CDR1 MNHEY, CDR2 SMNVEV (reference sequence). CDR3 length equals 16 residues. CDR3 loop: CASSLYTGDVNTEAFF. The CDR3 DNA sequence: TGTGCCAGCAGTTTATATACAGGGGACGTGAACACTGAAGCTTTCTTT.

The CDR3 reads CASSLVRAGLPTRDGYTF. The CDR3 coding sequence is TGTGCCAGCAGCTTAGTGAGGGCAGGACTCCCAACTCGGGATGGCTACACCTTC. The chain has TRBV7-2 and TRBJ1-2, with unresolved D. Deletions cut 1 base from V and 6 bases from J, with 24 bases between. The CDR3 is 18 residues long. Germline lookup yields CDR1 SGHTA and CDR2 FQGNSA.

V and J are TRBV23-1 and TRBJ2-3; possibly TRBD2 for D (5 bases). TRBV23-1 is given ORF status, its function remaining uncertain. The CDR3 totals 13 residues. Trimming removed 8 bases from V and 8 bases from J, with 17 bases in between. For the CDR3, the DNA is TGCGCCAGCGAGCCGAGGGCGTCAGGTACGCAGTATTTT. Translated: CASEPRASGTQYF.

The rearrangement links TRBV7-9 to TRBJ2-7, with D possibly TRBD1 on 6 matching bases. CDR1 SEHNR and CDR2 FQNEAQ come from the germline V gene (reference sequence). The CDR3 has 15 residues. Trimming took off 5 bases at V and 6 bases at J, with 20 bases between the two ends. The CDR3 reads CASSRGRDIGGEQYF. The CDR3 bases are TGTGCCAGCAGCAGGGGCCGGGACATAGGTGGCGAGCAGTACTTC. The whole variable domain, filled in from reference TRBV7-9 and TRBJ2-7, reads DTGVSQNPRHKITKRGQNVTFRCDPISEHNRLYWYRQTLGQGPEFLTYFQNEAQLEKSRLLSDRFSAERPKGSFSTLEIQRTEQGDSAMYLCASSRGRDIGGEQYFGPGTRLTVT.

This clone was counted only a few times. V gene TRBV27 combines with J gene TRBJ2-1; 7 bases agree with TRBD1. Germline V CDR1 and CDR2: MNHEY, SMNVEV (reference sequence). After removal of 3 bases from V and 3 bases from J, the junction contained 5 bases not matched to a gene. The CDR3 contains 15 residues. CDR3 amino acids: CASSLTGPYYNEQFF. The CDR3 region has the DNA TGTGCCAGCAGTTTGACAGGGCCCTACTACAATGAGCAGTTCTTC.

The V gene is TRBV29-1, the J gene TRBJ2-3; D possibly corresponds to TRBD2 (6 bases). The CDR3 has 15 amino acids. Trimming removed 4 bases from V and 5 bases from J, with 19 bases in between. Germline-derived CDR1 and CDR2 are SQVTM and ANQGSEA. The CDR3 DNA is TGCAGCGTTGCGGGTGATGGGAGGCGAGGAGATACGCAGTATTTT. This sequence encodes CSVAGDGRRGDTQYF.